Listed below are T cell receptor beta chains from one sample, sequenced in a study of patients and donors after allogeneic stem cell transplantation. Each CDR3 protein gets one entry after TCRdb re-called the RT-PCR reads with MiXCR. This table holds about 960,000 distinct CDR3 sequences, approximately 19% found once. Sequencing input: blood, either unsorted or a sorted T cell fraction (not recorded which). Source of these receptors: a human donor who was either an allogeneic HSCT recipient or a stem cell or donor lymphocyte infusion donor (not recorded which). It is not recorded whose cells these are; they may come from a transplant donor. CDR3s include the opening cysteine and the closing phenylalanine or tryptophan. The D gene is left open where the match is weak. Clone size is not always given. Where it is, it says once, few, many or a class for expanded clones.

size	D	J	V	CDR3	DNA
few	TRBD1	TRBJ2-7	TRBV4-1	CASSQPLTGGNYEQYF	TGCGCCAGCAGCCAACCACTTACAGGGGGAAACTACGAGCAGTACTTC
few	-	TRBJ2-2	TRBV12-3/TRBV12-4	CASRETATTGELFF	TGTGCCAGCAGAGAGACGGCTACTACCGGGGAGCTGTTTTTT
-	TRBD1	TRBJ2-5	TRBV10-3	CAIKKGQGQETQYF	TGTGCCATCAAAAAGGGACAGGGGCAAGAGACCCAGTACTTC
few	-	TRBJ1-2	TRBV25-1	CASSEYGSAPYGYTF	TGTGCCAGCAGTGAATATGGGAGTGCCCCCTATGGCTACACCTTC
-	TRBD1	TRBJ1-1	TRBV14	CASSLDRVRGKGAFF	TGTGCCAGCAGCCTGGACAGGGTTCGGGGAAAGGGAGCTTTCTTT
-	-	TRBJ2-1	TRBV7-6	CASSRPNWSGQSNEQFF	TGTGCCAGCAGCCGACCTAATTGGTCCGGGCAATCTAATGAGCAGTTCTTC
few	-	TRBJ2-1	TRBV12-3/TRBV12-4	CASSQLGGNRPYNEQFF	TGTGCCAGCAGCCAACTTGGGGGGAATCGACCCTACAATGAGCAGTTCTTC
-	TRBD1	TRBJ1-1	TRBV4-3	CASSQEPPGTANTEAFF	TGCGCCAGCAGCCAAGAACCCCCCGGGACAGCGAACACTGAAGCTTTCTTT
-	-	TRBJ2-1	TRBV3-1	CASSQEAISSYNEQFF	TGTGCCAGCAGCCAAGAGGCTATAAGCTCCTACAATGAGCAGTTCTTC
-	-	TRBJ1-6	TRBV25-1	CASSESRGNYGDSPLHF	TGTGCCAGCAGTGAATCGAGGGGAAACTACGGGGATTCACCCCTCCACTTT
few	-	TRBJ1-2	TRBV10-3	CAITPDGQGYGYTF	TGTGCCATCACTCCCGACGGGCAGGGCTATGGCTACACCTTC
-	TRBD1	TRBJ2-2	TRBV5-1	CASSKRTGGWSGELFF	TGCGCCAGCAGCAAACGGACAGGGGGCTGGAGCGGGGAGCTGTTTTTT
few	TRBD2	TRBJ2-1	TRBV20-1	CSARDRLSGESPENEQFF	TGCAGTGCTAGAGACAGACTCAGCGGGGAATCCCCGGAGAATGAGCAGTTCTTC
-	-	TRBJ1-3	TRBV12-3/TRBV12-4	CASSLVSGGSGNTIYF	TGTGCCAGCAGTTTAGTTTCGGGGGGGAGTGGAAACACCATATATTTT
-	TRBD2	TRBJ2-3	TRBV4-2	CASSQEGAGVNTDTQYF	TGTGCCAGCAGCCAAGAAGGAGCGGGGGTTAACACAGATACGCAGTATTTT
-	-	TRBJ2-2	TRBV7-7	CASSPGPYGTGELFF	TGTGCTAGCAGCCCAGGACCCTATGGGACCGGGGAGCTGTTTTTT
few	-	TRBJ1-2	TRBV6-5	CASSYTPRFEGYTF	TGTGCCAGCAGTTACACGCCGAGGTTCGAAGGCTACACCTTC